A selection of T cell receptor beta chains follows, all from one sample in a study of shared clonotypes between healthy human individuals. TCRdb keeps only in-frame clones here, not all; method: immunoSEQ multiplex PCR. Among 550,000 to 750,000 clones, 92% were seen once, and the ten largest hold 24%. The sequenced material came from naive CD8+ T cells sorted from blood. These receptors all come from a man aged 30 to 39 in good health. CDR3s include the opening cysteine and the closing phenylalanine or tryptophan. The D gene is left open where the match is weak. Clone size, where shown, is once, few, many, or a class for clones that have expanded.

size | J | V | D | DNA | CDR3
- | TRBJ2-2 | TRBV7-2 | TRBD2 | TGTGCCAGCAGCCGTAAGGGACTAGCGGGAGGAGACACCGGGGAGCTGTTTTTT | CASSRKGLAGGDTGELFF
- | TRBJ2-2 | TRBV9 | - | TGTGCCAGCAGCGTAGGAGGTTCCACCGGGGAGCTGTTTTTT | CASSVGGSTGELFF
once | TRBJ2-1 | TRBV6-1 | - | TGTGCCAGCAGTGTTTCGTTCAATGAGCAGTTCTTC | CASSVSFNEQFF
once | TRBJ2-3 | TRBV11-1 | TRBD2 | TGTGCCAGCAGCCCCGGTTTGAGAGGCGGGAGAAACACAGATACGCAGTATTTT | CASSPGLRGGRNTDTQYF
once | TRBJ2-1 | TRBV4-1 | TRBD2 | TGCGCCAGCAGCCAAGATGGGACTAGCAGCAATGAGCAGTTCTTC | CASSQDGTSSNEQFF
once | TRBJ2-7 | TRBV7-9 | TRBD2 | TGTGCCAGCAGCTTAGAAAAGGGGAGGGCCGGTCCCCGGGAGCAGTACTTC | CASSLEKGRAGPREQYF
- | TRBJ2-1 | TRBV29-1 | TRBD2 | TGCAGCGTTGAAGGACTAGCGCTCTACAATGAGCAGTTCTTC | CSVEGLALYNEQFF
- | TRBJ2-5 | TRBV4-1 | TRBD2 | TGCGCCAGCAGCCAAGTTGCGGGAGGGGAGACCCAGTACTTC | CASSQVAGGETQYF
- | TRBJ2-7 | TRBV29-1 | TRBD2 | TGCAGCGTTGACTCTAGCGGAAACGGCTACGAGCAGTACTTC | CSVDSSGNGYEQYF
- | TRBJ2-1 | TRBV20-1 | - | TGCAGTGCTTATAACTACAATGAGCAGTTCTTC | CSAYNYNEQFF
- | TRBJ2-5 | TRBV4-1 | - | TGCGCCAGCAGCCAAGAGGCAGGCCAAGAGACCCAGTACTTC | CASSQEAGQETQYF
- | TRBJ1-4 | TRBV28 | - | TGTGCCAGCAGTTTTCCGAGTCTCGGGACTAATGAAAAACTGTTTTTT | CASSFPSLGTNEKLFF
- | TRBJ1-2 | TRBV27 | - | TGTGCCAGCAGTTCCCCAGGGCGGTATGGCTACACCTTC | CASSSPGRYGYTF
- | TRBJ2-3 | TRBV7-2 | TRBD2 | TGTGCCAGCAGCTTCGGGGGACTAGAGGCAGATACGCAGTATTTT | CASSFGGLEADTQYF